Below, 11 T cell receptor beta chains from the same sample are listed, as sequenced in a study of blood T cell repertoires in COVID-19. This table comes from immunoSEQ multiplex PCR, and its TCRdb copy is limited to in-frame clones, with some not included. Among around 200,000 clones listed, roughly 84% were seen once. Source material: PBMCs or T cells enriched from blood (not recorded which). The source is a woman aged 25 to 39 who had recovered from COVID-19.

V is TRBV18 and J is TRBJ2-1; 16 positions agree with TRBD2. Trimming removed 6 bases from V and 2 bases from J; junction bases left unmatched: 7. The CDR3 is made up of 18 amino acids. Germline lookup yields CDR1 KGHSH and CDR2 LQKENI. The CDR3 nucleotides are TGTGCCAGCTCGCCGCCGGGACTAGCGGGGGGGCCCTACAATGAGCAGTTCTTC. This sequence encodes CASSPPGLAGGPYNEQFF.

The rearrangement links TRBV3-1 (or the pseudogene TRBV3-2) to TRBJ1-2; D may be TRBD1 (5 bases). This CDR3 contains 18 residues. Germline assignment: CDR1 LGHDT and CDR2 YNNKEL (reference sequence). The germline V and J ends were trimmed by 0 bases and 8 bases, with 25 bases remaining between them. CDR3 loop: CASSQDLFASTMGQGYTF. The CDR3 coding sequence is TGTGCCAGCAGCCAAGATCTGTTTGCTTCGACAATGGGGCAAGGCTACACCTTC.

Only a few counts were recorded for this clone. The V call is TRBV5-1, the J call TRBJ2-1, with D tentatively TRBD2 (6 bases). Germline loops: CDR1 SGHRS, CDR2 YFSETQ. This CDR3 comprises 14 residues. V was shortened by 0 bases and J by 2 bases, with 6 bases between the two germline ends. This CDR3 is CASSLGLAYNEQFF. The CDR3, as DNA: TGCGCCAGCAGCTTGGGACTAGCCTACAATGAGCAGTTCTTC.

The V gene is TRBV2, the J gene TRBJ1-1, with D maybe TRBD1 (6 bases). CDR3 length equals 14 residues. Germline CDR1 reads SNHLY; CDR2 reads FYNNEI. V lost 4 bases to trimming and J lost 0 bases, with 9 bases between them. The CDR3 loop reads CASSGDTMNTEAFF. In DNA form, the CDR3 reads TGTGCCAGCAGTGGGGACACTATGAACACTGAAGCTTTCTTT.

The chain carries TRBV28 and TRBJ1-1, with TRBD1 matching 7 bases. There are 14 residues in the CDR3. Trimming at V came to 3 bases and at J to 9 bases, leaving 10 bases not matched to a gene. From germline, CDR1 is MDHEN and CDR2 SYDVKM. For the CDR3, the DNA is TGTGCCAGCAGTTTTGACAGGGTTCGAATTAAAGCTTTCTTT. Its translation: CASSFDRVRIKAFF.

The chain carries TRBV15 and TRBJ1-1, with TRBD1 matching 7 bases. The length of the CDR3 is 14 residues. V trimming: 5 bases; J trimming: 3 bases; junction bases outside the gene matches: 6. Germline CDR1 is LNHNV and CDR2 is YYDKDF (reference sequence). CDR3 sequence: CATSWTGEYTEAFF. CDR3 sequence (DNA): TGTGCCACCAGCTGGACAGGAGAGTACACTGAAGCTTTCTTT.

This clone was counted a single time. The chain couples TRBV3-1 (or the pseudogene TRBV3-2) to TRBJ2-7; TRBD1 aligns across 8 bases. CDR1 is LGHDT, CDR2 YNNKEL, per germline (reference sequence). The trim removed 3 bases at V and 4 bases at J, leaving 8 bases unmatched. This CDR3 has 15 residues. The CDR3 DNA follows: TGTGCCAGCAGCCACCCTAGGACAGGGTCGTACGAGCAGTACTTC. Protein: CASSHPRTGSYEQYF.

The V and J genes are TRBV5-1 and TRBJ1-2; 9 bases match TRBD1. With 0 bases clipped from V and 4 bases from J, the junction kept 4 bases outside the gene matches. The CDR3 extends over 15 amino acids. Germline CDR1 and CDR2: SGHRS and YFSETQ. CDR3 in amino acids: CASSLAQTGGYGYTF. The CDR3 coding sequence is TGCGCCAGCAGCTTGGCTCAGACAGGGGGCTATGGCTACACCTTC.

The chain uses TRBV27 and TRBJ2-7, with D possibly matching TRBD1 (5 bases). Germline V CDR1 and CDR2: MNHEY, SMNVEV (reference sequence). The CDR3 has 14 amino acids. Trimming took 4 bases from V and 3 from J, leaving 13 bases between them. The CDR3 sequence: CASSYRGSDYEQYF. The CDR3 nucleotides are TGTGCCAGCAGTTATAGGGGAAGCGACTACGAGCAGTACTTC.

The rearrangement links TRBV6-5 to TRBJ1-6, with TRBD1 as a possible D gene (6 bases). V was pared by 7 bases and J by 4 bases, with 14 bases between. Germline CDR1 and CDR2: MNHEY and SVGAGI. The CDR3 is 15 residues long. The DNA of the CDR3 is TGTGCCAGCATGAAGGGGGACGCTTATAATTCACCCCTCCACTTT. Protein: CASMKGDAYNSPLHF.

The rearrangement uses TRBV28 and TRBJ2-7; 8 bases align to TRBD1. This CDR3 is 14 amino acids long. V was clipped by 4 bases and J by 7 bases; unmatched bases: 9. The germline V gene encodes CDR1 MDHEN and CDR2 SYDVKM. The CDR3 DNA is TGTGCCAGCAGTTGGAGGACAGGGTTTGGGGAGCAGTACTTC. Its translation is CASSWRTGFGEQYF.